This TCR beta chain was retrieved from a study of response to subunit inactivated influenza vaccine listed by TCRdb under 2018. In terms of the full investigation: To follow how T cells responded to a trivalent subunit inactivated influenza vaccine, the researchers relied on deep quantitative profiling of the T cell receptor repertoire. Broad study findings and their caveats: The authors suggested that each seasonal influenza vaccination may recruit only a limited number of new T cells.

This clonotype was seen a few times. What this receptor recognizes is not known. Base qualities are not provided; no much larger clone lies one nucleotide away. The library was produced with RT-PCR. The reads were generated on an Illumina HiSeq 2500. In TCRdb, the public reads were trimmed at Q25 with fastp and aligned with MiXCR, with productive beta chains retained. Entries that share a CDR3 protein sequence are merged under the most common genes and DNA. The sample has 280,000 or so distinct CDR3 sequences on record, less than 25% of them singletons. Of the sample, roughly a tenth is held by the ten largest clones. The germline V gene supplies CDR1 MGHRA and CDR2 YSYEKL. Inclusive of the bounding cysteine and phenylalanine, the CDR3 is 14 residues long. Only the CDR3 region is kept as DNA, spanning 42 bases read in frame from base 1. V ends up 5 bases short and J 14 bases short, with an unmatched junction base count of 15.

The clonotype was recovered from a man aged 45-69 years who received an inactivated influenza vaccine. Donor details come from another sample of the same person, matched by shared clones. Sample: PBMCs from blood, taken approximately 20 months after vaccination. Recombination connected TRBV4-1 to TRBJ2-1, with 7 bases aligning to TRBD1. The bases are TGCGCCAGCAGCTCACCGACAATGGGGCAGGGGGAGTTCTTC. This sequence encodes CASSSPTMGQGEFF.